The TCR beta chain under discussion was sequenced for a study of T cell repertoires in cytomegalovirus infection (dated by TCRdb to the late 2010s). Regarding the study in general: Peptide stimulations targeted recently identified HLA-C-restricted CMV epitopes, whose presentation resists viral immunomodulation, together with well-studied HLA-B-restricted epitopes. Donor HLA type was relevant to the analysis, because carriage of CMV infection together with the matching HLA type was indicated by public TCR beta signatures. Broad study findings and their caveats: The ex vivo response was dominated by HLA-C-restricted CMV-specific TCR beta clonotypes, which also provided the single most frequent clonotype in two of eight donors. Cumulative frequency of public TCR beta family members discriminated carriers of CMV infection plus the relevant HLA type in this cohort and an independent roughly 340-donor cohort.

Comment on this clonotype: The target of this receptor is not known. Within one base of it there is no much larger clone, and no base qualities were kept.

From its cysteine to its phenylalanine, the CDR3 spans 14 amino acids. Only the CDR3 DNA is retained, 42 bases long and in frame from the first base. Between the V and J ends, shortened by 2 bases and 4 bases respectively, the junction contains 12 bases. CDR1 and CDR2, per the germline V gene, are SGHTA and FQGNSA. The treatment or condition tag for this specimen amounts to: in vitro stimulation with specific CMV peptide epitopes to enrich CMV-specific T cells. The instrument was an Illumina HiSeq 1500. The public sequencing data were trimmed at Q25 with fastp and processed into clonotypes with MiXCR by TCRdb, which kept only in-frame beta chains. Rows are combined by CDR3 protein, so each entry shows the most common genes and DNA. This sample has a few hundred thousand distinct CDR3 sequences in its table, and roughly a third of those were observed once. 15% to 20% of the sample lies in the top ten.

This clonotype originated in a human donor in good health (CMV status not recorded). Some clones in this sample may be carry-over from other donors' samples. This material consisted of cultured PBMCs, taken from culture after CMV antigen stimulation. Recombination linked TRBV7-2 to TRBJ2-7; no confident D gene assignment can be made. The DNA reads TGTGCCAGCAGCTTATGGTTAGGCCCATACGAGCAGTACTTC. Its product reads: CASSLWLGPYEQYF.